This T cell receptor (beta chain) comes out of a study of OX40 agonist ivuxolimab in advanced cancers. Across the study: While on treatment, patients had intravenous ivuxolimab at 0.01 to 10 mg/kg every 2 weeks. Cohort: about 82% men, mean age about 62, aged roughly 23 to 90. Points from the study as a whole: In general, CD8+ T cells held more expanded clones than CD4+ did, on average.

Data came from immunoSEQ multiplex PCR; TCRdb stores just in-frame clones and leaves some out. Of some 90,000 clones listed, roughly 91% are singletons. To note about this clone: The antigen is undetermined.

V dropped 6 bases and J dropped 3; count of bases not matched to a gene: 4. CDR3 length: 13 residues. Germline-derived CDR1 and CDR2 are MNHEY and SVGAGI. The receptor's source is an adult with an advanced solid tumor such as melanoma, head and neck, liver or kidney cancer. This material consisted of CD4+ or CD8+ T cells sorted from blood, taken in a trial of the OX40 agonist ivuxolimab. This chain joins TRBV6-5 and TRBJ1-2; 7 positions agree with TRBD1. The CDR3: CASRQGTDYGYTF. The CDR3 DNA sequence: TGTGCCAGCAGGCAAGGGACAGACTATGGCTACACCTTC.